This T cell receptor beta chain was profiled in a study of Ad26.COV2.S vaccination and SARS-CoV-2 variants (dated by TCRdb to 2020 to 2022). About the full investigation: Donors in the vaccine arm were drawn from COV1001, a multicentre, randomized, double-blind, placebo-controlled phase I-IIa trial testing Ad26.COV2.S in healthy adults. Ad26.COV2.S was administered intramuscularly at a dose of 5x10^10 or 1x10^11 viral particles, either as one shot or as two shots given 56 days apart. The specificity and breadth of SARS-CoV-2-reactive T cell receptors after Ad26.COV2.S vaccination were assessed by TCRbeta repertoire sequencing. A total of roughly 30 samples were included in the TCR-sequenced set, comprising about 20 Ad26.COV2.S vaccine recipients, 5 placebo recipients and 8 SARS-CoV-2 convalescent individuals. Trial participants were randomized into five groups of five, in which low-dose or high-dose Ad26.COV2.S was given once or twice, or placebo was given on both occasions. Throughout the experiments and outcome assessment, investigators stayed blinded to trial group allocation. Findings and caveats that apply to the study as a whole: The study lacked the statistical power to compare responses across vaccine doses or regimens. Compared with placebo recipients, Ad26.COV2.S recipients showed higher spike-specific TCR breadth (P = 0.0014). Substantial breadth of spike-specific CD8+ and CD4+ T cell responses was reported after vaccination. Vaccine and placebo recipients had similar non-spike TCR breadth, a finding consistent with the vaccine containing only spike. The authors noted that total T cell responses may have been underestimated by the TCR breadth and depth analyses.

Measured from the cysteine to the phenylalanine, the CDR3 is 14 residues long. The read is trimmed to its CDR3 DNA, 42 bases read in frame from base 1. According to the germline V gene (reference sequence), CDR1 reads SEHNR and CDR2 reads FQNEAQ. Trimming removed 5 bases from V and 4 bases from J; the gene matches leave 6 bases unexplained. The immunoSEQ Assay was used to sequence TCRbeta CDR3 regions. After extraction, genomic DNA underwent amplification by bias-controlled multiplex PCR, followed by high-throughput sequencing. From the authors' description of their analysis: To quantify the absolute abundance of each unique TCRbeta CDR3 region, sequences were collapsed and filtered. T cell fraction was estimated by normalizing TCRbeta template counts to usable DNA, with usable DNA measured through amplification of reference genes found in all nucleated cells. Repertoire TCRs were annotated as SARS-CoV-2-specific by exact matching of V gene, CDR3 amino acid sequence and J gene to a known reactive TCR set. The reference SARS-CoV-2 TCR set was obtained from MIRA and was filtered for enrichment in COVID-19-positive ImmuneCODE repertoires, whereby public or cross-reactive TCRs were removed. Using the MIRA antigens, annotated TCRs were further analysed by specific ORF or by position within an ORF. Depth was the summed frequency of annotated unique rearrangements, while breadth was defined as annotated unique rearrangements over total unique productive rearrangements. TCR breadth was compared between groups using two-sided Wilcoxon rank-sum tests. The clones in this table, taken by TCRdb from immuneACCESS, are in-frame only. Not every clone is retained; where verified, under half of the shortfall comes from an unresolved V gene, and the cause of the rest is unknown. That table gives V, J and clone size, and the DNA gave D and trimming. Across this sample there are about 480,000 clones, with 87% seen only once. The ten biggest clones cover about 13% of the sample.

This specimen's treatment or condition label, interpreted: roughly 20 received Ad26.COV2.S at low or high dose, single or two shots; 5 received placebo; per-sample allocation not given. Repertoires of vaccine and placebo recipients were sequenced from samples collected on day 63 after the first injection. In Cohort 1b, around 23 adults aged 18-55 years were enrolled at a single site in Boston, USA, between 29 July and 7 August 2020. Ad26.COV2.S was a replication-incompetent adenovirus type 26 vector expressing a prefusion-stabilized SARS-CoV-2 spike protein from the original Wuhan strain. As for this clone: Its recognized antigen is unknown. Base qualities are not at hand, and no much larger clone is one base apart. Other DNA sequences within the sample encode an identical CDR3.

The sample here was peripheral blood, taken in a trial of Ad26.COV2.S vaccine versus placebo. The V and J genes are TRBV7-9 and TRBJ2-7, with 9 bases aligning to TRBD1. This sequence was found in a person between 18 and 65 years old who received the Ad26.COV2.S COVID-19 vaccine or a placebo. The sequenced DNA: TGTGCCAGCAGCCCCGACAGGGGGTCTTACGAGCAGTACTTC. Translation gives CASSPDRGSYEQYF. This CDR3, with the reference TRBV7-9 and TRBJ2-7 proteins standing in past its ends, gives the full variable domain DTGVSQNPRHKITKRGQNVTFRCDPISEHNRLYWYRQTLGQGPEFLTYFQNEAQLEKSRLLSDRFSAERPKGSFSTLEIQRTEQGDSAMYLCASSPDRGSYEQYFGPGTRLTVT.